This T cell receptor beta chain was sequenced in a study of T cell responses to AZD1222 COVID-19 vaccine. There are 13 residues in the CDR3. The ends were cut back, 2 bases at V and 8 bases at J, with 10 bases in the middle. Looked up from germline, CDR1 is LGHDT and CDR2 is YNNKEL (reference sequence). Notes on the study in general: Two doses of AZD1222 preceded a rise in Spike-specific TCR breadth and depth. A mostly white British donor set with more females was recruited, and clonal diversity was possibly underestimated. Among vaccine-associated CD4 TCRs, coverage spanned spike, with dominance at 160-218 and 743-854.

Measured with immunoSEQ multiplex PCR; TCRdb has only the in-frame clones, and not every one. The sample has around 58,000 clones, 89% seen once; the top ten hold approximately 15%. To note about this clone: Its target is not known.

The sample here was peripheral blood, taken 28 days after the second AZD1222 dose. The rearrangement uses TRBV3-1 (or the pseudogene TRBV3-2) and TRBJ1-3; D uncertain. This TCR was sampled from an adult who received the AZD1222 COVID-19 vaccine. The CDR3: CASSQWREDTIYF. The CDR3 DNA reads TGTGCCAGCAGCCAATGGCGTGAAGACACCATATATTTT.